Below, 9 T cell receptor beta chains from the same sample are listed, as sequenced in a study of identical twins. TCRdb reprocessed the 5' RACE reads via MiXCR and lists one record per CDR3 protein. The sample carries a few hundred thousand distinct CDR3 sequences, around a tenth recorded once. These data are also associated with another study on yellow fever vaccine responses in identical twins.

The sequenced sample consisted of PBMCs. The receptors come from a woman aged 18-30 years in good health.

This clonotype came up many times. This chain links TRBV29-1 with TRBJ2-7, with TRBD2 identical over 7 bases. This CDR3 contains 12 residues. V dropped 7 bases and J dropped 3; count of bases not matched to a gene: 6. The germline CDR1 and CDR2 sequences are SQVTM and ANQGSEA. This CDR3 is CSATTSSYEQYF. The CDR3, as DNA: TGCAGCGCCACGACTAGCAGCTACGAGCAGTACTTC.

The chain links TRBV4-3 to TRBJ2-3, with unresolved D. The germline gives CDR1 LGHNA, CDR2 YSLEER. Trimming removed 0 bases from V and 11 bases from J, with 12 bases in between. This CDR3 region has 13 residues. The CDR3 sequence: CASSQDRAARQYF. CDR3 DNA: TGCGCCAGCAGCCAAGATCGGGCGGCACGGCAGTATTTT.

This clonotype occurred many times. DNA for the CDR3: TGTGCCAGCAGCGGACGGAGGAATCAGCCCCAGCATTTT. Its translation is CASSGRRNQPQHF. The chain combines TRBV3-1 with TRBJ1-5; D is unclear. Germline V CDR1 and CDR2: LGHDT, YNNKEL (reference sequence). The V end lost 5 bases, the J end lost 4 bases, and 9 bases lay between the germline ends. This CDR3 spans 13 amino acids.

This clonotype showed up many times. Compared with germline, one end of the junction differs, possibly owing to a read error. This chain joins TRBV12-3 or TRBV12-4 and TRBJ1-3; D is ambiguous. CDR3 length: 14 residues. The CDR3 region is CASCLLATGNTIYF. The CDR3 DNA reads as TGTGCCAGCTGTTTATTGGCAACTGGAAACACCATATATTTT.

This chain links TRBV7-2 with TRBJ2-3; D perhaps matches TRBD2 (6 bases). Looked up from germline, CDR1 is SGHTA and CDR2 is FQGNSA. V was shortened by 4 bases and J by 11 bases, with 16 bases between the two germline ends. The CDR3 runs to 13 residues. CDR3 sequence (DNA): TGTGCCAGCAGCTCCCTCGCGGGGCGTGGGCAGTATTTT. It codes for CASSSLAGRGQYF.

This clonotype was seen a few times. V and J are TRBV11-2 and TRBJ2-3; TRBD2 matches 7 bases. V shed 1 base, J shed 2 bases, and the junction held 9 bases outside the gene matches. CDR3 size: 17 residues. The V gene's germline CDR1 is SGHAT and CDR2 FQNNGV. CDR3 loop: CASSLVIRGRPTDTQYF. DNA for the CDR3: TGTGCCAGCAGCTTAGTAATTCGCGGGAGACCCACAGATACGCAGTATTTT. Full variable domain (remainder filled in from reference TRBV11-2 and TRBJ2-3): EAGVAQSPRYKIIEKRQSVAFWCNPISGHATLYWYQQILGQGPKLLIQFQNNGVVDDSQLPKDRFSAERLKGVDSTLKIQPAKLEDSAVYLCASSLVIRGRPTDTQYFGPGTRLTVL.

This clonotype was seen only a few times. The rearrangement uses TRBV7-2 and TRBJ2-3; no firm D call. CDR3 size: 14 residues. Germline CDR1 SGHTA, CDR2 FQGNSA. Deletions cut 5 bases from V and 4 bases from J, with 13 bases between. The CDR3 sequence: CASSGRAVPDTQYF. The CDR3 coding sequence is TGTGCCAGCAGCGGTCGGGCCGTGCCAGATACGCAGTATTTT.

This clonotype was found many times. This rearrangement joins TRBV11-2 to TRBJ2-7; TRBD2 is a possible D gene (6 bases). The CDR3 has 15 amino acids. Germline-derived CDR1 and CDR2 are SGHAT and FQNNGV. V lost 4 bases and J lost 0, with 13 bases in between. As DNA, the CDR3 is TGTGCCAGCAGCTCATCTAGCGTCCCCTCCTACGAGCAGTACTTC. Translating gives CASSSSSVPSYEQYF.

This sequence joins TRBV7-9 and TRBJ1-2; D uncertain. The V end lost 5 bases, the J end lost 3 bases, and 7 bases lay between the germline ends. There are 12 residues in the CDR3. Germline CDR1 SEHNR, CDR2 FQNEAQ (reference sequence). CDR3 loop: CASSASYYGYTF. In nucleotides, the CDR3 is TGTGCCAGCAGCGCCAGTTACTATGGCTACACCTTC.